Following are 8 T cell receptor beta chains from one sample sequenced in a study of blood T cell repertoires in COVID-19. TCRdb keeps only in-frame clones here, not all; method: immunoSEQ multiplex PCR. The sample holds about 300,000 clones; 88% are singletons and the top ten take 5.5% to 8.5%. Sequenced material: peripheral blood. These receptor sequences come from a woman younger than 45 who had recovered from COVID-19.

This rearrangement joins TRBV4-2 to TRBJ2-3; D is possibly TRBD2 (5 bases). CDR3 length: 14 residues. CDR1 and CDR2 from the germline V gene are LGHNA and YNFKEQ. The V gene lost 3 bases and the J gene lost 3 bases, with 10 bases spanning the gap. The DNA for the CDR3 is TGTGCCAGCAGCCAGTTAGGCGGGACAGATACGCAGTATTTT. It yields the protein CASSQLGGTDTQYF.

The chain recombines TRBV6-2 or TRBV6-3 with TRBJ2-2; D is ambiguous. Trimming stripped 4 bases from V and 0 bases from J, with 9 bases between. The CDR3 contains 15 residues. The germline V gene has CDR1 MNHEY and CDR2 SVGEGT. The CDR3 here is CASSSWAANTGELFF. In nucleotides, the CDR3 is TGTGCCAGCAGTTCATGGGCCGCGAACACCGGGGAGCTGTTTTTT.

This chain uses TRBV18 with TRBJ1-4; 7 bases are a match to TRBD1. The germline V gene encodes CDR1 KGHSH and CDR2 LQKENI. The V gene end was trimmed by 4 bases and the J gene end by 2 bases; junction bases not matched to a gene: 10. The CDR3 totals 17 residues. The CDR3 region has the DNA TGTGCCAGCTCACTTATGATGACAGGGTCGACTAATGAAAAACTGTTTTTT. Its protein product is CASSLMMTGSTNEKLFF.

Only a few counts were recorded for this clone. This chain links TRBV15 with TRBJ2-3; weak D call: TRBD2 (6 bases). The CDR3 consists of 16 residues. Between the trimmed V and J ends, which lost 1 base and 1 base, there was a span of 12 bases. CDR1 LNHNV and CDR2 YYDKDF come from the germline V gene (reference sequence). This CDR3 reads CATSRVLAAGTDTQYF. The CDR3 DNA is TGTGCCACCAGCAGAGTTTTAGCGGCGGGCACAGATACGCAGTATTTT.

This clone was observed a few times. The sample carries other DNA sequences with the same CDR3. The chain carries TRBV10-3 and TRBJ1-1; 9 bases match TRBD1. The CDR3 runs to 15 residues. V lost 4 bases and J lost 2; bases outside the gene matches: 5. Germline CDR1 ENHRY, CDR2 SYGVKD. CDR3 amino acids: CAISGGQGGNTEAFF. DNA of the CDR3: TGTGCCATCAGTGGGGGACAGGGCGGTAACACTGAAGCTTTCTTT.

The gene calls are TRBV6-4 and TRBJ1-4; 7 bases match TRBD1. Unmatched junction bases numbered 10, after V lost 3 bases and J lost 9 bases. CDR3 length: 15 amino acids. From germline, CDR1 is MRHNA and CDR2 SNTAGT. CDR3 sequence: CASSEKTGLEKKLFF. The CDR3 region has the DNA TGTGCCAGCAGTGAGAAGACAGGGTTGGAAAAAAAACTGTTTTTT.

This chain links TRBV7-2 with TRBJ2-7, with 8 bases fitting TRBD1. This CDR3 contains 18 residues. The V and J ends lost 2 bases and 1 base, in that order; junction bases with no gene match: 13. Germline CDR1 reads SGHTA; CDR2 reads FQGNSA. The CDR3 protein is CASSLYPPAGGISYEQYF. In DNA, the CDR3 is TGTGCCAGCAGCTTATATCCCCCGGCAGGGGGCATATCCTACGAGCAGTACTTC.

The chain combines TRBV4-3 with TRBJ1-2; TRBD1 aligns across 7 bases. The germline V gene encodes CDR1 LGHNA and CDR2 YSLEER. V was pared by 3 bases and J by 4 bases, with 11 bases of the junction left unmatched. The CDR3 has 16 amino acids. The CDR3 spells CASSHRADRTTYGYTF. The DNA of the CDR3 is TGCGCCAGCAGCCACAGAGCGGACAGGACTACCTATGGCTACACCTTC.